The 16 T cell receptor beta chains below all came from one sample that was sequenced in a study of shared clonotypes between healthy human individuals. TCRdb keeps only in-frame clones here, not all; method: immunoSEQ multiplex PCR. The repertoire holds 2,500,000 or so clones, with 85% to 95% as singletons. Sequencing was performed on naive CD4+ T cells from PBMCs. Subset reported: CD45RA+ positively selected. These receptors were obtained from a man younger than 30 in good health. Some clones in this sample may be carry-over from other donors' samples.

This chain connects TRBV10-3 to TRBJ1-4, with 9 bases lining up with TRBD1. The V gene's germline CDR1 is ENHRY and CDR2 SYGVKD. This CDR3 has 14 residues. V lost 5 bases, J lost 8 bases, and 6 bases stayed unmatched. CDR3 bases: TGTGCCATCAGTTGGGACAGGGATGAGGAAAAACTGTTTTTT. This gives the protein CAISWDRDEEKLFF.

V and J are TRBV5-1 and TRBJ1-4; D call uncertain. V lost 4 bases to trimming and J lost 6 bases, with 10 bases between them. Germline V gene lookup returns CDR1 SGHRS and CDR2 YFSETQ. There are 13 residues in the CDR3. The CDR3 spells CASSPLTDEKLFF. CDR3 bases: TGCGCCAGCAGCCCCCTAACAGATGAAAAACTGTTTTTT.

This clone was picked up a small number of times. Other DNA sequences in the same sample also yield this CDR3. The chain is built from TRBV28 and TRBJ1-1; D may be TRBD1 (5 bases). This CDR3 region has 15 residues. The germline V and J ends were trimmed by 0 bases and 1 base, with 9 bases remaining between them. Per the germline V gene, CDR1 is MDHEN and CDR2 is SYDVKM. In nucleotides, the CDR3 is TGTGCCAGCAGTTTATGGGGGGTCAAGAACACTGAAGCTTTCTTT. Protein product: CASSLWGVKNTEAFF.

This clone was recorded once. V gene TRBV27 combines with J gene TRBJ2-5; 7 bases align to TRBD1. With V trimmed by 7 bases and J by 5 bases, 7 bases remained unmatched. Germline CDR1 is MNHEY and CDR2 is SMNVEV (reference sequence). The CDR3 contains 13 residues. This chain's CDR3 is CASTRTGEETQYF. The DNA of the CDR3 is TGTGCCAGCACCAGAACAGGGGAGGAGACCCAGTACTTC.

The chain links TRBV27 to TRBJ2-7; 12 bases match TRBD2. CDR1 MNHEY and CDR2 SMNVEV come from the germline V gene (reference sequence). The CDR3 sequence is 16 residues long. After removal of 5 bases from V and 0 bases from J, the junction contained 5 bases not matched to a gene. The DNA for the CDR3 is TGTGCCAGCAGTCCCCCGACTAGCGGGAGCTCCTACGAGCAGTACTTC. Translation gives CASSPPTSGSSYEQYF.

The chain employs TRBV4-3 and TRBJ2-7, with 8 bases that match TRBD2. V trimming: 0 bases; J trimming: 5 bases; junction bases outside the gene matches: 15. The germline gives CDR1 LGHNA, CDR2 YSLEER. CDR3 size: 18 residues. CDR3 region: CASSQDLGLSGRIDEQYF. The CDR3 DNA sequence: TGCGCCAGCAGCCAAGATCTGGGTCTAAGCGGGAGAATCGACGAGCAGTACTTC.

Of note for this clone: At the DNA level, this CDR3 is encoded by other sequences in the same sample as well. The chain employs TRBV5-1 and TRBJ1-5; 9 bases match TRBD1. The CDR3 consists of 15 residues. J gave up 7 bases and V 0 bases, and 5 bases lay outside the gene matches. Looked up from germline, CDR1 is SGHRS and CDR2 is YFSETQ. This chain's CDR3 is CASSLAGQGGQPQHF. DNA of the CDR3: TGCGCCAGCAGCTTGGCGGGACAGGGAGGCCAGCCCCAGCATTTT. The complete variable domain, with remaining parts taken from reference TRBV5-1 and TRBJ1-5, reads KAGVTQTPRYLIKTRGQQVTLSCSPISGHRSVSWYQQTPGQGLQFLFEYFSETQRNKGNFPGRFSGRQFSNSRSEMNVSTLELGDSALYLCASSLAGQGGQPQHFGDGTRLSIL.

CDR3 residues: CASSTEQGPYEQYF. The DNA of the CDR3 is TGTGCCAGCTCAACCGAACAGGGCCCTTACGAGCAGTACTTC. The chain has TRBV18 and TRBJ2-7; a weak D match, TRBD1 (6 bases). Germline V lookup: CDR1 KGHSH, CDR2 LQKENI. There are 14 residues in the CDR3. Trimming shortened V by 5 bases and J by 4 bases, and 15 bases separated the two germline ends.

This chain links TRBV6-1 with TRBJ2-5, with TRBD1 identical over 7 bases. The junction had 10 bases not matched to a gene; V was cut back by 10 bases and J by 5 bases. Germline V CDR1 and CDR2: MNHNS, SASEGT. CDR3 length equals 13 residues. The CDR3 coding sequence is TGTGCCACCACAGGGGCGGGTTGGGAGACCCAGTACTTC. Protein product: CATTGAGWETQYF.

J is TRBJ2-3 and V is TRBV7-3; tentative D call: TRBD1 (6 bases). Trimming cost V 2 bases and J 2 bases, with 11 bases left between them. The CDR3 is 15 amino acids. Germline-derived CDR1 and CDR2 are SGHTA and FQGTGA. The CDR3, as DNA: TGTGCCAGCAGCTTAGGGGGCAGACCCACAGATACGCAGTATTTT. The encoded protein is CASSLGGRPTDTQYF.

This chain links TRBV6-6 with TRBJ2-3; D is undetermined. The V gene lost 2 bases and the J gene lost 0 bases, with 12 bases spanning the gap. The CDR3 contains 16 residues. Germline V lookup: CDR1 MNHNY, CDR2 SVGAGI (reference sequence). The DNA of the CDR3 is TGTGCCAGCAGTTACCCGCACGCGCCTAGCACAGATACGCAGTATTTT. Protein sequence: CASSYPHAPSTDTQYF.

The rearrangement joins TRBV23-1 to TRBJ1-2; TRBD1 agrees at 8 bases. TRBV23-1 is flagged as an ORF with uncertain function. V dropped 7 bases and J dropped 6; count of bases not matched to a gene: 10. The CDR3 runs to 14 residues. In DNA, the CDR3 is TGCGCCAGCAACTCGACAGGGGCCAAGGATGGCTACACCTTC. This sequence encodes CASNSTGAKDGYTF.

This rearrangement joins TRBV6-5 to TRBJ2-5; 7 bases match TRBD2. The length of the CDR3 is 13 residues. Germline CDR1 reads MNHEY; CDR2 reads SVGAGI. Trimming cost V 3 bases and J 11 bases; bases outside gene matches: 9. CDR3 sequence (DNA): TGTGCCAGCAGTTATTCCACCGGAGCGGGACAGTACTTC. Translating gives CASSYSTGAGQYF.

V is TRBV9 and J is TRBJ2-6; 9 bases match TRBD1. Germline lookup yields CDR1 SGDLS and CDR2 YYNGEE. The CDR3 is 17 amino acids. Trimming at V came to 3 bases and at J to 3 bases, leaving 7 bases not matched to a gene. The CDR3 reads CASSAGQGRNGANVLTF. The CDR3 DNA reads TGTGCCAGCAGCGCCGGACAGGGGAGGAATGGGGCCAACGTCCTGACTTTC.

In this sample, this clone turned up a few times. The chain couples TRBV30 to TRBJ1-5, with unresolved D. Germline CDR1 GTSNPN, CDR2 SVGIG (reference sequence). The CDR3 is made up of 12 amino acids. V was clipped by 1 base and J by 7 bases, with 8 bases between them. The CDR3 loop reads CAWSGLGQPQHF. The DNA of the CDR3 is TGTGCCTGGAGTGGGCTCGGACAGCCCCAGCATTTT.

This clone was picked up a small number of times. The DNA of the CDR3 is TGTGCCAGCAGCCCCGACCACCTTCTCTACGAGCAGTACTTC. This translates into CASSPDHLLYEQYF. The chain carries TRBV7-9 and TRBJ2-7; no firm D call. This CDR3 has 14 residues. V was shortened by 5 bases and J by 3 bases, with 14 bases between the two germline ends. Germline values: CDR1 SEHNR, CDR2 FQNEAQ (reference sequence).